The clone carrying this T cell receptor (beta chain) was observed a few times. As yet, its antigen is unknown. For the second PCR, which ran for about 7 to 11 cycles, a sample-barcoded 5' primer and a J-beta primer mix were used. Researchers report that a template-switch adaptor with 12 random nucleotides tagged each cDNA molecule. Via MiXCR, TCRdb re-called the 5' RACE reads, giving one row per CDR3 protein. Of 450,000 to 700,000 distinct CDR3 sequences in the sample, 27% were seen once. This entry comes from a study of blood T cells in healthy people across ages. Study findings and constraints: It was found that TCR beta diversity correlated strongly with the percentage of naive T cells.

Germline CDR1 and CDR2: SGHAT and FQNNGV. This CDR3 has 14 amino acids. This chain links TRBV11-2 with TRBJ2-5, with unresolved D. The end of the DNA aligns better with TRBJ2-7, so the J call may be wrong. This TCR was sampled from a woman aged 70 to 79 in good health. The source material was blood. The DNA of the CDR3 is TGTGCCAGCAGCTTACCCCTTGGCTCCTACGAGCAGTACTTC. Its translation: CASSLPLGSYEQYF.